This T cell receptor beta chain came from a study of cytomegalovirus exposure and HLA in healthy donors. Regarding this clone: Its antigen remains unidentified.

Study-level findings and limits: A few V segments could not be told apart, such as TRBV6-2 and TRBV6-3, and were left out. For presence/absence analyses, sequencing depth was assumed to be roughly uniform across donors.

CDR1 MNHNS and CDR2 SASEGT come from the germline V gene. V lost 1 base and J 3 bases, leaving 10 bases between the germline ends. The CDR3 sequence is 15 residues long. Primers: 60 Vbeta forward and 13 Jbeta reverse. TCRdb's copy holds only in-frame clones and misses some; the assay was immunoSEQ multiplex PCR. The sample holds 100,000 to 150,000 clones; about 84% are singletons and the top ten take around 3.6%. Material: PBMCs. This rearrangement joins TRBV6-1 to TRBJ1-5; no clear D gene. The clonotype originates from a man in his forties or fifties in good health and CMV-seronegative. The CDR3 nucleotides are TGTGCCAGCAGTGAAGGGGCGGGATCCAATCAGCCCCAGCATTTT. Its protein product is CASSEGAGSNQPQHF.